One sample yielded the 21 T cell receptor beta chains listed below, sequenced in a study of blood T cell repertoires in COVID-19. TCRdb keeps only in-frame clones here, not all; method: immunoSEQ multiplex PCR. The sample shows around 130,000 clones, roughly three quarters of them seen only once. The specimen was peripheral blood. The receptors here all came from an elderly man with acute or convalescent COVID-19.

This clone appeared once. The chain combines TRBV19 with TRBJ2-1, with D unresolved. CDR1 and CDR2 (germline): LNHDA, SQIVND (reference sequence). This CDR3 contains 12 residues. V was shortened by 3 bases and J by 4 bases, with 4 bases between the two germline ends. The CDR3 DNA reads TGTGCCAGTAGTATCAGGTACAATGAGCAGTTCTTC. It specifies CASSIRYNEQFF.

The chain is built from TRBV11-2 and TRBJ2-2; 8 bases match TRBD2. Unmatched junction bases numbered 6, after V lost 1 base and J lost 2 bases. CDR3 length: 17 residues. The germline CDR1 and CDR2 sequences are SGHAT and FQNNGV. Here the CDR3 DNA reads TGTGCCAGCAGCTTAGTTGGGACTAGACATAACACCGGGGAGCTGTTTTTT. This sequence encodes CASSLVGTRHNTGELFF. Full variable domain (rest looked up from reference TRBV11-2 and TRBJ2-2): EAGVAQSPRYKIIEKRQSVAFWCNPISGHATLYWYQQILGQGPKLLIQFQNNGVVDDSQLPKDRFSAERLKGVDSTLKIQPAKLEDSAVYLCASSLVGTRHNTGELFFGEGSRLTVL.

This clone was seen only once. The chain carries TRBV23-1 and TRBJ1-1; 7 nucleotides agree with TRBD1. TRBV23-1 is annotated as an ORF whose role is uncertain. CDR3 length: 17 amino acids. V dropped 3 bases and J dropped 1; count of bases not matched to a gene: 11. The CDR3 DNA reads as TGCGCCAGCAGTCAGCATTCAACCGGGACAGAGAACACTGAAGCTTTCTTT. Amino acids: CASSQHSTGTENTEAFF.

V gene TRBV5-6 combines with J gene TRBJ2-1; 13 bases line up with TRBD2. Per germline, CDR1 SGHDT and CDR2 YYEEEE. CDR3 size: 14 residues. J lost 12 bases, V lost 3 bases, and 6 bases had no gene match. Here the CDR3 DNA reads TGTGCCAGCAGCTCGGGGACTAGCGGGGCTAGGCAGTTCTTC. It encodes CASSSGTSGARQFF.

Here the CDR3 reads CASSIQNNQPQHF. DNA for the CDR3: TGTGCCAGCAGCATACAGAATAATCAGCCCCAGCATTTT. This chain joins TRBV28 and TRBJ1-5; D gene unclear. This CDR3 has 13 amino acids. Per germline, CDR1 MDHEN and CDR2 SYDVKM. Deletions cut 6 bases from V and 4 bases from J, with 10 bases between.

The chain employs TRBV5-1 and TRBJ1-2; 8 positions agree with TRBD1. Germline-derived CDR1 and CDR2 are SGHRS and YFSETQ. The V gene end was trimmed by 4 bases and the J gene end by 4 bases; junction bases not matched to a gene: 6. The CDR3 totals 14 residues. CDR3 residues: CASSPTGGSYGYTF. CDR3 coding DNA: TGCGCCAGCAGCCCAACAGGGGGGAGCTATGGCTACACCTTC.

The chain has TRBV7-3 and TRBJ2-3; weak D call: TRBD2 (7 bases). The CDR3 length is 16 residues. V dropped 4 bases and J dropped 1 base, with 15 bases sitting between them. CDR1 SGHTA and CDR2 FQGTGA come from the germline V gene. Written as DNA, the CDR3 is TGTGCCAGCAGCTACCTCTCGGGGGGCCGCACAGATACGCAGTATTTT. Protein product: CASSYLSGGRTDTQYF.

The rearrangement joins TRBV5-4 to TRBJ1-1; no firm D call. V lost 1 base, J lost 0 bases, and 10 bases lay in between. Germline CDR1 and CDR2: SGHNT and YYREEE (reference sequence). The CDR3 is 15 residues long. CDR3 region: CASSLFAGMNTEAFF. The CDR3 nucleotides read TGTGCCAGCAGCTTGTTCGCGGGGATGAACACTGAAGCTTTCTTT.

This chain connects TRBV2 to TRBJ1-4, with 7 bases that match TRBD1. V lost 6 bases to trimming and J lost 7 bases; unmatched junction nucleotides: 17. The CDR3 sequence is 17 residues long. Germline loops: CDR1 SNHLY, CDR2 FYNNEI. The CDR3 nucleotides read TGTGCCAGCAGCGCCCACCCGGGAGGGGGCGGGGGTGAAAAACTGTTTTTT. As protein: CASSAHPGGGGGEKLFF.

The chain joins TRBV11-2 to TRBJ2-5; a possible D gene is TRBD2 (7 bases). V lost 5 bases, J lost 5 bases, and 18 bases lay in between. Germline V lookup: CDR1 SGHAT, CDR2 FQNNGV. This CDR3 has 15 amino acids. Written as DNA, the CDR3 is TGTGCCAGCAGCCGGTCGGGGGGCCCTCCTGAGACCCAGTACTTC. Encoded protein: CASSRSGGPPETQYF.

The rearrangement links TRBV7-3 to TRBJ2-1; the match to TRBD1 covers 7 bases. CDR1 is SGHTA and CDR2 is FQGTGA in the germline V gene. V was clipped by 5 bases and J by 7 bases; unmatched bases: 17. The CDR3 extends over 17 amino acids. The CDR3 nucleotides read TGTGCCAGCAGCCTACAGGGGCCCCTCACCGGTGGGAATGAGCAGTTCTTC. Its protein product is CASSLQGPLTGGNEQFF.

The chain combines TRBV10-3 with TRBJ1-5; TRBD1 might be the D (6 bases). The CDR3 contains 16 residues. The V end lost 4 bases, the J end lost 1 base, and 14 bases lay between the germline ends. The V gene's germline CDR1 is ENHRY and CDR2 SYGVKD. Written as DNA, the CDR3 is TGTGCCATCAGTGGGGAGGGGGGACTCAGCAATCAGCCCCAGCATTTT. Translation: CAISGEGGLSNQPQHF.

The chain carries TRBV6-5 and TRBJ1-2; 9 bases are shared with TRBD1. Per germline, CDR1 MNHEY and CDR2 SVGAGI. The CDR3 runs 13 residues. V was clipped by 8 bases and J by 2 bases; unmatched bases: 3. The CDR3 loop is CASDDRGNYGYTF. For the CDR3, the DNA is TGTGCCAGCGACGACAGGGGGAACTATGGCTACACCTTC.

The V and J genes are TRBV5-1 and TRBJ1-1, with TRBD1 identical over 10 bases. CDR1 and CDR2 from the germline V gene are SGHRS and YFSETQ. V lost 4 bases and J lost 4; bases outside the gene matches: 4. This CDR3 has 14 amino acids. The CDR3 DNA reads as TGCGCCAGCAGCAGACAGGGGGCAGGCACTGAAGCTTTCTTT. Residues: CASSRQGAGTEAFF.

The chain joins TRBV19 to TRBJ1-5, with TRBD1 matching over 9 bases. The CDR3 is 16 amino acids. Germline CDR1 and CDR2: LNHDA and SQIVND (reference sequence). The V and J ends lost 8 bases and 0 bases, in that order; junction bases with no gene match: 8. CDR3 coding DNA: TGTGCCAGTGGGACAGGGCAGAAAAATAGCAATCAGCCCCAGCATTTT. It is translated as CASGTGQKNSNQPQHF.

This chain connects TRBV5-8 to TRBJ1-5, with TRBD1 as a possible D gene (5 bases). The germline V gene encodes CDR1 SGHTS and CDR2 YDEGEE. The CDR3 extends over 15 amino acids. V was trimmed by 0 bases and J by 0 bases, leaving 7 bases between them. CDR3 bases: TGTGCCAGCAGCTTGGGACAGCATAGCAATCAGCCCCAGCATTTT. This codes for CASSLGQHSNQPQHF.

J is TRBJ2-7 and V is TRBV27, with a possible D match to TRBD2 (5 bases). This CDR3 has 18 amino acids. CDR1 is MNHEY and CDR2 is SMNVEV in the germline V gene (reference sequence). Trimming took 0 bases from V and 0 from J, leaving 18 bases between them. In DNA form, the CDR3 reads TGTGCCAGCAGTTTATCCAAGGACTTTTTCTCACTCTCCTACGAGCAGTACTTC. Its translation: CASSLSKDFFSLSYEQYF.

V gene TRBV3-1 (or the pseudogene TRBV3-2) combines with J gene TRBJ2-1; 8 nucleotides agree with TRBD2. Germline CDR1 LGHDT, CDR2 YNNKEL (reference sequence). The junction had 10 bases not matched to a gene; V was cut back by 11 bases and J by 4 bases. The CDR3 covers 14 residues. The CDR3 DNA is TGTGCCGTCGAGTCGGGGGGGACATACAATGAGCAGTTCTTC. It is translated as CAVESGGTYNEQFF.

This chain connects TRBV20-1 to TRBJ2-7; D call uncertain. The V gene lost 3 bases and the J gene lost 4 bases, with 7 bases spanning the gap. The CDR3 is made up of 11 amino acids. CDR1 and CDR2 from the germline V gene are DFQATT and SNEGSKA (reference sequence). The CDR3: CSARERYEQYF. CDR3 DNA: TGCAGTGCTAGGGAGCGTTACGAGCAGTACTTC.

V is TRBV30 and J is TRBJ1-3; possibly TRBD1 for D (5 bases). Germline V gives CDR1 GTSNPN, CDR2 SVGIG (reference sequence). Trimming shortened V by 7 bases and J by 1 base, and 11 bases separated the two germline ends. The CDR3 extends over 13 amino acids. CDR3 sequence: CASLRGSGNTIYF. For the CDR3, the DNA is TGTGCCTCCTTAAGGGGATCTGGAAACACCATATATTTT.

In regard to this clone: Other DNA sequences in this specimen translate into the identical CDR3. The chain employs TRBV27 and TRBJ1-1; 8 nucleotides match TRBD1. The junction had 4 bases not matched to a gene; V was cut back by 4 bases and J by 0 bases. Germline CDR1 reads MNHEY; CDR2 reads SMNVEV (reference sequence). CDR3 size: 15 residues. CDR3 in amino acids: CASSSGQVMNTEAFF. For the CDR3, the DNA is TGTGCCAGCAGTTCGGGACAGGTGATGAACACTGAAGCTTTCTTT.